This paragraph covers one T cell receptor beta chain sequence. Its antigen is not identified. The germline gives CDR1 SGHRS, CDR2 YFSETQ. V was pared by 3 bases and J by 0 bases, with 3 bases of the junction left unmatched. This CDR3 region has 15 residues. The data are from a study of CD8 T cells in Susac syndrome. Reverse transcription of roughly 0.5 to 1 ug RNA was carried out with random hexamers. The CDR3 of TCR beta was amplified by immunoSEQ multiplex PCR across 54 Vbeta and 13 Jbeta. Each CDR3 protein gets one entry after TCRdb re-called the immunoSEQ multiplex PCR reads with MiXCR. The sample has about 110,000 distinct CDR3 sequences, approximately 96% seen once. Findings and limits, study-wide: The authors acknowledged that the study's TCR sequencing and HLA analysis involved relatively few individuals.

This receptor was obtained from a human donor in good health. The sample was CD4+ T cells from PBMCs. V is TRBV5-1 and J is TRBJ2-7; 10 bases line up with TRBD1. CDR3 nucleotide sequence: TGCGCCAGCAGCTGGGGGACAGGGGACTCCTACGAGCAGTACTTC. Its protein product is CASSWGTGDSYEQYF.